This T cell receptor (beta chain) is from a study of T cells in women clearing cervical HPV infection. The study, taken as a whole, reports: CIN3+ cases had significantly higher TCR richness than controls; evenness did not differ.

The CDR3 is made up of 15 amino acids. CDR1 is DFQATT, CDR2 SNEGSKA, per germline (reference sequence). Trimming removed 0 bases at V and 3 bases at J, with 12 bases between. This clone registers medium-sized (0.01 to 0.1%) by frequency. Its antigen is still unknown. The sequence runs out 3 residues before the end of the CDR3; the remainder is reconstructed from the germline J gene. Sequenced by immunoSEQ multiplex PCR; TCRdb stores in-frame clones only, minus some. The sample shows 7,500 to 9,500 clones, and approximately 8.3% sits with its ten largest clones. J is TRBJ2-4 and V is TRBV20-1, with D tentatively TRBD1 (5 bases). The source of this sequence is a woman aged 18-70 years with a cervical HPV16 infection that either progressed to CIN3+ or cleared (not recorded which). Sequencing was performed on blood buffy coat. CDR3 DNA, as far as it was read: TGCAGTGCTAGAGATCCCGTAGACAGCAAAAACATT. It yields the protein CSARDPVDSKNI. The whole CDR3 protein reads CSARDPVDSKNIQYF.